The 7 T cell receptor beta chains below were found in one sample sequenced in a study of Graves' ophthalmopathy and Graves' hyperthyroidism. Investigators amplified TCR beta CDR3 regions from RNA transcripts. First-round RT-PCR employed HTBI primers, with a second-round multiplex PCR after it. TCRdb re-analysed the multiplex PCR reads in MiXCR, keeping a single row per CDR3 protein. Of about 400,000 distinct CDR3 sequences listed, 15% to 17% are singletons. The source material was peripheral blood. These TCRs come from a woman aged 18-29 years with stable Graves' hyperthyroidism.

This clonotype was picked up many times. The chain combines TRBV6-1 with TRBJ1-2; D unclear. Germline values: CDR1 MNHNS, CDR2 SASEGT. Trimming pared 3 bases from V and 0 bases from J, leaving 8 bases between. The CDR3 is made up of 14 amino acids. The DNA for the CDR3 is TGTGCCAGCAGTGACGCGTTGGCTAACTATGGCTACACCTTC. Its protein product is CASSDALANYGYTF.

This clonotype was counted ten times or more. This could be a read error, since a much larger clone is one nucleotide away. The chain carries TRBV6-5 and TRBJ1-2; D perhaps matches TRBD1 (6 bases). Germline V gives CDR1 MNHEY, CDR2 SVGAGI. The CDR3 is made up of 13 amino acids. DNA for the CDR3: TGTGCCAGCAGTTACGACAGGCTCTATGGCCACACCTTC. It is translated as CASSYDRLYGHTF.

The chain has TRBV7-9 and TRBJ1-1; D uncertain. CDR3 length: 15 amino acids. Germline lookup yields CDR1 SEHNR and CDR2 FQNEAQ (reference sequence). V gave up 1 base and J gave up 1 base, with 10 bases separating them. The CDR3 DNA sequence: TGTGCCAGCAGCTTAGGGACGGCAGAGAACACTGAAGCTTTCTTT. Its protein product is CASSLGTAENTEAFF.

This clonotype was seen at least ten times. The chain combines TRBV7-2 with TRBJ2-5; TRBD2 is a possible D gene (5 bases). CDR1 and CDR2 (germline): SGHTA, FQGNSA. The CDR3 has 14 amino acids. V lost 1 base and J lost 4, with 10 bases in between. CDR3 protein: CASSLVRGRETQYF. As DNA, the CDR3 is TGTGCCAGCAGCTTAGTCCGGGGTCGAGAGACCCAGTACTTC.

This clonotype has ten or more counts. The rearrangement joins TRBV5-1 to TRBJ1-2, with D possibly TRBD1 on 5 matching bases. CDR1 is SGHRS and CDR2 is YFSETQ in the germline V gene. V was pared by 4 bases and J by 6 bases, with 16 bases between. There are 14 residues in the CDR3. This CDR3 reads CASSLSGTENGYTF. The CDR3 DNA reads as TGCGCCAGCAGCCTCTCTGGGACGGAGAATGGCTACACCTTC.

This clonotype was seen many times. This chain connects TRBV28 to TRBJ2-6; D remains unclear. Germline V gives CDR1 MDHEN, CDR2 SYDVKM. V lost 6 bases and J 0 bases, leaving 6 bases between the germline ends. The CDR3 runs 14 residues. CDR3 DNA sequence: TGTGCCAGCAGACGTCGCTCTGGGGCCAACGTCCTGACTTTC. Amino acids: CASRRRSGANVLTF.

This clonotype was seen more than once but under ten times. This chain links TRBV3-1 with TRBJ1-1, with D maybe TRBD1 (5 bases). This CDR3 is 14 amino acids long. Germline lookup yields CDR1 LGHDT and CDR2 YNNKEL (reference sequence). V was cut by 1 base and J by 10 bases, with 16 bases left in between. In DNA form, the CDR3 reads TGTGCCAGCAGCCAAGGCCGATCTACGGGGGGAGCTTTCTTT. It encodes CASSQGRSTGGAFF.